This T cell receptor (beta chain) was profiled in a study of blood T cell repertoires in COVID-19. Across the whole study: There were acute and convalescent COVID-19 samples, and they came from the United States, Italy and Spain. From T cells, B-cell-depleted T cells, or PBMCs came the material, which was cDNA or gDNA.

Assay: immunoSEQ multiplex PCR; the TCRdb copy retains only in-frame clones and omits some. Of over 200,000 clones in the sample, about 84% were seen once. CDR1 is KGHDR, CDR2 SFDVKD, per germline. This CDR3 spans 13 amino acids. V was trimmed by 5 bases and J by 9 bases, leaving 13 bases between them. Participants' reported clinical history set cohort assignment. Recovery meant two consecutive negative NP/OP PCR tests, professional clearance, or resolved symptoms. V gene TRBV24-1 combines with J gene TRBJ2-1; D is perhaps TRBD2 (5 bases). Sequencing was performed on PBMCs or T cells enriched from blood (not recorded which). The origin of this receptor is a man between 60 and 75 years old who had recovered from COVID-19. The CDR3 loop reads CATSARDRGEQFF. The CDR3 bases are TGTGCCACCAGTGCCCGGGATCGGGGTGAGCAGTTCTTC.